Sequencing of this T cell receptor beta chain was carried out in a study of cytomegalovirus exposure and HLA in healthy donors (dated by TCRdb to about 2017). Notes on the research overall: A later analysis indicated that the 95 to 150 validation repertoires were generated on the platform also employed for the approximately 700 repertoires of the first cohort. The study was designed to test whether signatures of past pathogen exposure could be identified by cataloging public T cell receptors. A separate validation cohort of approximately 130 different subjects was used in addition to the approximately 700-subject first cohort. The study combined high-throughput TCR immunosequencing, statistical association of individual TCRs with disease status, and machine learning to predict cytomegalovirus infection status. Results and caveats for the whole study, not just this receptor: The study gave a list of about 150 TCR beta chains associated with cytomegalovirus. Subsequent analysis determined that TCRs grouped into clusters in the first cohort also showed a tendency toward co-occurrence across the roughly 120 validation repertoires, and approximately 94% of cluster scores exceeded 0. While some public TCRs were present in many individuals, most TCR sequences turned up only very rarely across donors. In both the original and validation cohorts, the classifier was reported to diagnose cytomegalovirus status with high specificity and sensitivity. It was suggested by the authors that the approach could potentially be generalized to other disease states and immunological phenotypes. A later analysis had no HLA typing for the validation cohort, so co-occurrence there was scored across all 120 or so repertoires. In vitro tests confirmed that three of the cytomegalovirus-associated TCR beta chains recognize cytomegalovirus antigens.

Via the germline V gene, CDR1 is MGHRA and CDR2 YSYEKL. Trimming at the junction amounts to 4 bases on V and 4 bases on J, and the germline ends lie 14 bases apart. The CDR3 has 15 amino acids, counting the end cysteine and phenylalanine. Kept here is only the CDR3 DNA, which spans 45 bases and is read in frame from base 1. As concerns this clone: Its antigen is still unknown. No much larger clone is present one base from it, and per-base qualities are unavailable.

Library generation was performed with the immunoSEQ multiplex PCR assay. As for the original processing: A statistical classification framework was built for diagnosing cytomegalovirus status from the catalog of TCR beta chain sequences. What TCRdb holds here is the immuneACCESS table cut down to in-frame rearrangements. Part of the clones is not present; checked against another copy, under half of the missing clones reflect an unresolved V gene, and the others are unexplained. V, J and clone size are taken as reported in that table, and D and trimming were inferred from the DNA itself. The sample table contains around 60,000 clones; only one count was recorded for around 92% of them. 1% to 1.5% of the sample rests with the top ten. Donors formed part of the validation cohort, which comprised over a hundred subjects and was distinct from the first cohort of fewer than 750 subjects.

The sequence was collected from a woman aged 18-30 years in good health and CMV-seronegative. Sample: PBMCs. The chain was built from TRBV4-1 and TRBJ1-3, with no confident D gene call. The sequenced DNA is TGCGCCAGCAGCCCCCTCCTCGGGTCCGGAAACACCATATATTTT. It specifies CASSPLLGSGNTIYF.